Included here is one T cell receptor beta chain sequence, with context. The source of the sample is a study of shared clonotypes between healthy human individuals. Study at large: The plates for each donor numbered three CD4 naive, three CD4 memory, two CD8 naive and one CD8 memory.

Clones were sequenced by immunoSEQ multiplex PCR, and TCRdb holds only the in-frame ones, with some missing. The table lists over 95,000 clones, around 68% of them singletons. This CDR3 region has 15 residues. V lost 6 bases, J lost 5 bases, and 18 bases lay in between. Germline V lookup: CDR1 MNHEY, CDR2 SVGAGI. This TCR was sampled from a woman under 40 in good health. The sample consisted of memory CD8+ T cells sorted from blood. Specified subset: CD45RO+ cells pooled with CCR7-negative TemRA cells. V gene TRBV6-5 combines with J gene TRBJ2-3; D possibly uses TRBD1 or TRBD2 (5 bases each). Written as DNA, the CDR3 is TGTGCCAGCAGGGACGGGACCCCAAGGGAAGATACGCAGTATTTT. This gives the protein CASRDGTPREDTQYF.